This is a list of T cell receptor beta chains from one sample in a study of blood T cell repertoires in COVID-19. Generated by immunoSEQ multiplex PCR, the TCRdb table keeps only in-frame clones and is missing some. The sample lists about 210,000 clones, around four fifths occurring once. The sequencing input was peripheral blood. These receptors were collected from a woman aged 70 to 79 with COVID-19, enrolled during active disease. Both conserved end residues are part of each CDR3. The order of the fields is D gene, clone size, J gene, V gene, CDR3 DNA, CDR3 protein. The D gene is left open where the match is weak. Only part of the rows carry a size: once, few, many, or a class if the clone is expanded.

D: -
size: few
J: TRBJ1-2
V: TRBV28
DNA: TGTGCCAGTACCTTTTGGGTCAACAGGGTTCTCCTTGGAGGCTACACCTTC
CDR3: CASTFWVNRVLLGGYTF

D: TRBD2
size: -
J: TRBJ2-7
V: TRBV5-4
DNA: TGTGCCAGCAGCTTGTCCCGCGGGGGCTCCTACGAGCAGTACTTC
CDR3: CASSLSRGGSYEQYF

D: -
size: -
J: TRBJ2-7
V: TRBV5-1
DNA: TGCGCCAGCAGCTTGTCAGGAGGGTACGTCGACGAGCAGTACTTC
CDR3: CASSLSGGYVDEQYF

D: -
size: -
J: TRBJ2-1
V: TRBV5-5
DNA: TGTGCCAGCAGCTGGCCTCCAGGGGATGAGCAGTTCTTC
CDR3: CASSWPPGDEQFF

D: -
size: -
J: TRBJ2-7
V: TRBV2
DNA: TGTGCCAGCAGTGAACTCAGGGGCAAGCAGTACTTC
CDR3: CASSELRGKQYF

D: TRBD2
size: -
J: TRBJ2-1
V: TRBV7-9
DNA: TGTGCCAGCAGCTTAGGAAGTAGCGGGACCCTGGGGGGGGAGCAGTTCTTC
CDR3: CASSLGSSGTLGGEQFF

D: -
size: -
J: TRBJ1-4
V: TRBV30
DNA: TGTGCCTGGAGTGTCCCCCCTCAGGGGAAACTGTTTTTT
CDR3: CAWSVPPQGKLFF

D: -
size: -
J: TRBJ2-5
V: TRBV27
DNA: TGTGCCAGCAAAAAGGACACTTTAACATACCAAGAGACCCAGTACTTC
CDR3: CASKKDTLTYQETQYF

D: -
size: many
J: TRBJ2-1
V: TRBV6-4
DNA: TGTGCCAGCAAAGGACAAGCTAATGAGCAGTTCTTC
CDR3: CASKGQANEQFF

D: TRBD1
size: -
J: TRBJ1-1
V: TRBV6-2/TRBV6-3
DNA: TGTGCCAGCAGTCAAATTTGGGACAGCACTGAAGCTTTCTTT
CDR3: CASSQIWDSTEAFF

D: -
size: few
J: TRBJ1-2
V: TRBV2
DNA: TGTGCCAGCAGTGACAATCTACAGGCTACTGGCTACACCTTC
CDR3: CASSDNLQATGYTF

D: -
size: -
J: TRBJ1-1
V: TRBV2
DNA: TGTGCCAGCAGTCCAAGAACAGGGTGGAACACTGAAGCTTTCTTT
CDR3: CASSPRTGWNTEAFF

D: TRBD1
size: -
J: TRBJ2-1
V: TRBV19
DNA: TGTGCCAGTAGTGGGAGGGACAGGGGGATTAGCAATGAGCAGTTCTTC
CDR3: CASSGRDRGISNEQFF